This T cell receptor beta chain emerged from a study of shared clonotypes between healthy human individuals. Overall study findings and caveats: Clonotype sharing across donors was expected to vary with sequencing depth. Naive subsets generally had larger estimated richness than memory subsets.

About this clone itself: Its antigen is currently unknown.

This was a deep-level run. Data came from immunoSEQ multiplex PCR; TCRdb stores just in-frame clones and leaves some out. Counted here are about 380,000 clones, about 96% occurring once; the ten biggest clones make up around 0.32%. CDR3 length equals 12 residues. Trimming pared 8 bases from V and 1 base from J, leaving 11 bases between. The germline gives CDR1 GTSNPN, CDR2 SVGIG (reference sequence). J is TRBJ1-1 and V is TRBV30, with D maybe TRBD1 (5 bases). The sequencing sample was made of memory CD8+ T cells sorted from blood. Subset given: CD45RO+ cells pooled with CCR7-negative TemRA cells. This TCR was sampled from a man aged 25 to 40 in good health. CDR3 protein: CARGRGNTEAFF. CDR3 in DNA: TGTGCCAGAGGGAGGGGGAACACTGAAGCTTTCTTT.